The clone carrying this TCR beta chain was detected a few times. Antigen specificity is unknown. Germline values: CDR1 WNHNN, CDR2 SYGVQD (reference sequence). There are 13 residues in the CDR3. Trimming stripped 4 bases from V and 10 bases from J, with 11 bases between. The sample belongs to a study of a mutant IDH1 vaccine in newly diagnosed glioma. The table came from immunoSEQ multiplex PCR; TCRdb's copy has only in-frame clones and leaves some out. The data contain 60,000 or so clones, approximately 81% of them singletons. Time point of the sample: week 35, safety follow-up. Each vaccine dose was 300 ug of mutant IDH1 20-mer peptide, with topical imiquimod.

The gene calls are TRBV10-1 and TRBJ1-6; no clear D gene. This material consisted of PBMCs, taken from a glioma patient whose treatment included an IDH1 peptide vaccine. The source is a young man with glioma. The CDR3 nucleotides read TGCGCCAGCAGTGTCCAGGCTGGGTCACCCCTCCACTTT. Encoded protein: CASSVQAGSPLHF.